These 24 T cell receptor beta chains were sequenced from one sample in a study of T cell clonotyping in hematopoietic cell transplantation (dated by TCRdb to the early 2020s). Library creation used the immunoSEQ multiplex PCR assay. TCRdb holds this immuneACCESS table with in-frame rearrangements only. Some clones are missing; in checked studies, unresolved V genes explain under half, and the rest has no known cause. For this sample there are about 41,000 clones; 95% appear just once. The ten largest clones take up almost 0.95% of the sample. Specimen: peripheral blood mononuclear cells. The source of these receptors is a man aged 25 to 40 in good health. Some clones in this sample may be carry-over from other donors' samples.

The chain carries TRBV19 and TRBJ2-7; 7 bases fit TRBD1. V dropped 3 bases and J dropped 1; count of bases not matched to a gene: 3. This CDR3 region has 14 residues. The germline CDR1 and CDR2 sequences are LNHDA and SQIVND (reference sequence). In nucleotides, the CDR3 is TGTGCCAGTAGTATCCGGGACAGATCCTACGAGCAGTACTTC. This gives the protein CASSIRDRSYEQYF.

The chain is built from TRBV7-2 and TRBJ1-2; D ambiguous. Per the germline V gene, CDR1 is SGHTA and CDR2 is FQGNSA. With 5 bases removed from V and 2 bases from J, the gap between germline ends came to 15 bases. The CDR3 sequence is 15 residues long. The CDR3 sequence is CASSPGRRQNYGYTF. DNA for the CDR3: TGTGCCAGCAGCCCAGGAAGGCGGCAGAACTATGGCTACACCTTC.

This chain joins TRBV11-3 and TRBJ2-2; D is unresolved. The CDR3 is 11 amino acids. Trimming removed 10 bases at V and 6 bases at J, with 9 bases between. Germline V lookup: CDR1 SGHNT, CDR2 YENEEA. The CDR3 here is CAIRYAGELFF. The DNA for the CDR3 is TGTGCCATCCGGTACGCCGGGGAGCTGTTTTTT. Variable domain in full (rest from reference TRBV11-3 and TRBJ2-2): EAGVVQSPRYKIIEKKQPVAFWCNPISGHNTLYWYLQNLGQGPELLIRYENEEAVDDSQLPKDRFSAERLKGVDSTLKIQPAELGDSAVYLCAIRYAGELFFGEGSRLTVL.

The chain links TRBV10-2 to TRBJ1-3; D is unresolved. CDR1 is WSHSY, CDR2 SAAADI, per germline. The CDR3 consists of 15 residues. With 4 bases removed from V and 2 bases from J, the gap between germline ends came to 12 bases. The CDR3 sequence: CASSVRSGAGNTIYF. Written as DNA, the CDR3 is TGCGCCAGCAGTGTGAGGTCCGGCGCTGGAAACACCATATATTTT.

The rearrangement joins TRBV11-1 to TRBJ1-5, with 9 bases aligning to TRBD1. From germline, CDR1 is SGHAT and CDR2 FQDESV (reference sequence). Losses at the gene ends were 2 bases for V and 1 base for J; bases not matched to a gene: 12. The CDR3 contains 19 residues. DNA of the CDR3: TGTGCCAGCAGCTTAAAGGGGACAGGGTTGGTTCTGAGCAATCAGCCCCAGCATTTT. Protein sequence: CASSLKGTGLVLSNQPQHF.

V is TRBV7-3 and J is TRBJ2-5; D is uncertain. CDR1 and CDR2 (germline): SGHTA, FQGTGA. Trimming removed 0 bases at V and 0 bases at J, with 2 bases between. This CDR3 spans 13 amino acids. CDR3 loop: CASSLTNQETQYF. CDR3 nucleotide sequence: TGTGCCAGCAGCTTAACGAACCAAGAGACCCAGTACTTC.

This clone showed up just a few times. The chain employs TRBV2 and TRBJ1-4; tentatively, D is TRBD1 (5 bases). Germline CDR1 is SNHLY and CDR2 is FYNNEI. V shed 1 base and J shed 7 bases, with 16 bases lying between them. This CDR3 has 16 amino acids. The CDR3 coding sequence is TGTGCCAGCAGTGAAGGGGGGGGTCTGCTGAGTGAAAAACTGTTTTTT. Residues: CASSEGGGLLSEKLFF.

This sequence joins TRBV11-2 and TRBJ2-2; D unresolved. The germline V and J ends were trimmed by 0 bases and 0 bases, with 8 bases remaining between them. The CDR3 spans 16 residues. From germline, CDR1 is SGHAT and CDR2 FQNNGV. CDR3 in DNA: TGTGCCAGCAGCTTAGAAGGCATCGCGAACACCGGGGAGCTGTTTTTT. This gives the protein CASSLEGIANTGELFF.

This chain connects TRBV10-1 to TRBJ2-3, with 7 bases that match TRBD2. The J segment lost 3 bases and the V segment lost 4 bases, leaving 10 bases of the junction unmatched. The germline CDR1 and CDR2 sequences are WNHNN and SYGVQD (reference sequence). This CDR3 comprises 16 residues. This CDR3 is CASSGSAGPYTDTQYF. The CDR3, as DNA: TGCGCCAGCAGTGGTTCAGCGGGGCCATATACAGATACGCAGTATTTT.

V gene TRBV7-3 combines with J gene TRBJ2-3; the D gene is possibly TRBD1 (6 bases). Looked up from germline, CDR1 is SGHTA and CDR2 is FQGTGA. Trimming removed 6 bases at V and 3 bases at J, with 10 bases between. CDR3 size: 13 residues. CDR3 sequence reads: CASRLTGTDTQYF. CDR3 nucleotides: TGTGCCAGCAGACTAACAGGGACAGATACGCAGTATTTT.

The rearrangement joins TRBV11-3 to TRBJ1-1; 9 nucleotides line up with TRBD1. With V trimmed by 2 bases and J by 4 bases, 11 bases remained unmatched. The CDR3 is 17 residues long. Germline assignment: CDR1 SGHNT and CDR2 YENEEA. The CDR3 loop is CASSLFKGTGRFTEAFF. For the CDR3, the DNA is TGTGCCAGCAGCTTATTTAAAGGGACAGGGCGCTTCACTGAAGCTTTCTTT.

This CDR3 reads CASSVGGSGVINEKLFF. The CDR3 DNA sequence: TGTGCCAGCAGCGTAGGGGGCAGTGGTGTCATTAATGAAAAACTGTTTTTT. The J gene is TRBJ1-4, the V gene TRBV9, with a possible D match to TRBD1 (5 bases). Between the trimmed V and J ends, which lost 0 bases and 4 bases, there was a span of 16 bases. Per the germline V gene, CDR1 is SGDLS and CDR2 is YYNGEE. This CDR3 contains 17 residues.

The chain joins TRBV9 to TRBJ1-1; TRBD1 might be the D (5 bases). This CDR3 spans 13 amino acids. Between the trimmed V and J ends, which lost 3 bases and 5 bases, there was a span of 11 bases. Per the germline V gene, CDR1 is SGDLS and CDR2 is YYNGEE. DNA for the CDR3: TGTGCCAGCAGCGATCTCTGGGGGACTGAAGCTTTCTTT. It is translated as CASSDLWGTEAFF. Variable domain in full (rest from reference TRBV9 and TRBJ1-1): DSGVTQTPKHLITATGQRVTLRCSPRSGDLSVYWYQQSLDQGLQFLIQYYNGEERAKGNILERFSAQQFPDLHSELNLSSLELGDSALYFCASSDLWGTEAFFGQGTRLTVV.

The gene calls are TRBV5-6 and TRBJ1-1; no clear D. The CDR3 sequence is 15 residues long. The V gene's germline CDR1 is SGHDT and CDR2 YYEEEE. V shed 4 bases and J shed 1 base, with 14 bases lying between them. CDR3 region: CASSAYGDPNTEAFF. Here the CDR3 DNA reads TGTGCCAGCAGCGCTTACGGGGATCCGAACACTGAAGCTTTCTTT. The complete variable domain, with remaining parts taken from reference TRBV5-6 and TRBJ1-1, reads DAGVTQSPTHLIKTRGQQVTLRCSPKSGHDTVSWYQQALGQGPQFIFQYYEEEERQRGNFPDRFSGHQFPNYSSELNVNALLLGDSALYLCASSAYGDPNTEAFFGQGTRLTVV.

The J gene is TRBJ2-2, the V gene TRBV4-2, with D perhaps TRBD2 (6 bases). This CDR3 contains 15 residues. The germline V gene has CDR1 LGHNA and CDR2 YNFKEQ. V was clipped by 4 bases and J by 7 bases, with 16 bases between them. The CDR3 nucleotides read TGTGCCAGCAGCCGCCGGGACTGGCCCAGCGGGGAGCTGTTTTTT. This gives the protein CASSRRDWPSGELFF.

The CDR3, as DNA: TGTGCCAGCAGTGGCAGACAGGGGGAGGACGAGCAGTACTTC. It codes for CASSGRQGEDEQYF. The V and J genes are TRBV6-1 and TRBJ2-7; 9 bases map to TRBD1. Germline loops: CDR1 MNHNS, CDR2 SASEGT. CDR3 length: 14 residues. V shed 4 bases, J shed 5 bases, and the junction held 6 bases outside the gene matches.

This chain's CDR3 is CASTDRDGQETQYF. The CDR3 nucleotides read TGTGCCAGCACCGACAGGGACGGCCAAGAGACCCAGTACTTC. The rearrangement links TRBV6-4 to TRBJ2-5; 7 nucleotides agree with TRBD1. This CDR3 has 14 residues. Per germline, CDR1 MRHNA and CDR2 SNTAGT. With 7 bases clipped from V and 1 base from J, the junction kept 6 bases outside the gene matches.

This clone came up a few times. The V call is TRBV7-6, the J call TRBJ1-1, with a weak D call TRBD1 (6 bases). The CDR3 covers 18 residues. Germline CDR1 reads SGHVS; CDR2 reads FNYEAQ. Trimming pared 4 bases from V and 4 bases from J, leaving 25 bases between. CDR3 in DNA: TGTGCCAGCAGCTCAGAGGTCACAGGGCTTCTTCGGGGCACTGAAGCTTTCTTT. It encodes CASSSEVTGLLRGTEAFF.

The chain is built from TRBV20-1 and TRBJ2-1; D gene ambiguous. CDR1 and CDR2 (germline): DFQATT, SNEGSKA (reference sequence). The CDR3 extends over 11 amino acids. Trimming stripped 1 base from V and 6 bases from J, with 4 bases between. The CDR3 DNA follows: TGCAGTGCTAGAGGAGTCAATGAGCAGTTCTTC. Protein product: CSARGVNEQFF.

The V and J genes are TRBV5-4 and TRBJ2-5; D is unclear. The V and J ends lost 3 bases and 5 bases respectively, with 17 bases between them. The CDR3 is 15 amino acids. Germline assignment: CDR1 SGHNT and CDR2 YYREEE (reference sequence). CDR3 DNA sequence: TGTGCCAGCAGCTCAAAATTAGTGGCCCGGGAGACCCAGTACTTC. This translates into CASSSKLVARETQYF.

For the CDR3, the DNA is TGTGCCAGCAGTTCAGAAAACTATGGCTACACCTTC. It yields the protein CASSSENYGYTF. The V call is TRBV2, the J call TRBJ1-2, with D hard to call. The CDR3 length is 12 residues. Germline values: CDR1 SNHLY, CDR2 FYNNEI. V was trimmed by 5 bases and J by 2 bases, leaving 6 bases between them.

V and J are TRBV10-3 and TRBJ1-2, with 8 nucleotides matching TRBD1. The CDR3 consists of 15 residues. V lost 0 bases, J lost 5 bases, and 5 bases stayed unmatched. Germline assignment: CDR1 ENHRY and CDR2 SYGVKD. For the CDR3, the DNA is TGTGCCATCAGTGAGTCGACAGGGGTTAGTTATGGCTACACCTTC. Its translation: CAISESTGVSYGYTF.

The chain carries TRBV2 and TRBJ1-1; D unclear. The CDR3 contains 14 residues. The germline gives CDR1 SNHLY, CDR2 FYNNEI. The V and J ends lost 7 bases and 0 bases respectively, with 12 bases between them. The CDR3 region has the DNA TGTGCCAGCATTAGGCTCTCGGTGAACACTGAAGCTTTCTTT. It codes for CASIRLSVNTEAFF. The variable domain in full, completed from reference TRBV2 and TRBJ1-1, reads EPEVTQTPSHQVTQMGQEVILRCVPISNHLYFYWYRQILGQKVEFLVSFYNNEISEKSEIFDDQFSVERPDGSNFTLKIRSTKLEDSAMYFCASIRLSVNTEAFFGQGTRLTVV.

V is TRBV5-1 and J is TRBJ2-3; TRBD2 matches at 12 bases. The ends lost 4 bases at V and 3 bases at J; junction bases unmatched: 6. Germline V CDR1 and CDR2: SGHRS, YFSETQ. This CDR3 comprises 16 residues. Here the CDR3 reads CASSDRTSGITDTQYF. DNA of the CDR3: TGCGCCAGCAGCGACCGGACTAGCGGGATAACAGATACGCAGTATTTT. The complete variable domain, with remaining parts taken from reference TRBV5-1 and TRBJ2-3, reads KAGVTQTPRYLIKTRGQQVTLSCSPISGHRSVSWYQQTPGQGLQFLFEYFSETQRNKGNFPGRFSGRQFSNSRSEMNVSTLELGDSALYLCASSDRTSGITDTQYFGPGTRLTVL.